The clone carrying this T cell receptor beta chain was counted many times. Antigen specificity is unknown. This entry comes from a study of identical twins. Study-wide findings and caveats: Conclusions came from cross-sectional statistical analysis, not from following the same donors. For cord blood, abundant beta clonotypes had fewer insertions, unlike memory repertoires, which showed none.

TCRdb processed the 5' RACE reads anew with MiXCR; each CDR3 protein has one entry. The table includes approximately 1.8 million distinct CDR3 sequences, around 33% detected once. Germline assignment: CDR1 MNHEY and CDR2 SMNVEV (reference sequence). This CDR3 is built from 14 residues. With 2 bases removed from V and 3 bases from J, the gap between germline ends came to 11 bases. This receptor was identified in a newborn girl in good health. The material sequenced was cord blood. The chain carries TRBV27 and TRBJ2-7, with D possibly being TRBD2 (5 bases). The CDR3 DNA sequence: TGTGCCAGCAGTTTACTAGGGAGCGACTACGAGCAGTACTTC. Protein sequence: CASSLLGSDYEQYF.